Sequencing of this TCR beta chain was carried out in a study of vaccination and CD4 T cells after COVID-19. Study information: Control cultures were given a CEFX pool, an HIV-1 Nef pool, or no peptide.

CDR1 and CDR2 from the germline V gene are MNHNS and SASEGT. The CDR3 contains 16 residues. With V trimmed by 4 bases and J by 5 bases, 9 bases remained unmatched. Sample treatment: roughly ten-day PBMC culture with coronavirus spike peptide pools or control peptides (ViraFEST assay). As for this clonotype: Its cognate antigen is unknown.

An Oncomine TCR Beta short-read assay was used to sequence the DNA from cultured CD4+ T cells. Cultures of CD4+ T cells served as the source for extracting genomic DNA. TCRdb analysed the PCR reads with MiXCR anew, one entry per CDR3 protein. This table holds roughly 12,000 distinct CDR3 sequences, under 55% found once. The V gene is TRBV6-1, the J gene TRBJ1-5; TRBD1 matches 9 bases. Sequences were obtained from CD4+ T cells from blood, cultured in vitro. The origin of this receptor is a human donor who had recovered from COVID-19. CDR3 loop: CASSVMTGQGYQPQHF. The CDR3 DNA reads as TGTGCCAGCAGTGTTATGACGGGACAGGGTTATCAGCCCCAGCATTTT.